Presented here are 25 T cell receptor beta chains from one specimen sequenced in a study of CD8 T cells in ankylosing spondylitis (dated by TCRdb to 2016 to 2017). To prepare the library, 5' RACE was applied. The sequencing machine was an Illumina HiSeq 2500. TCRdb trimmed the raw reads at Q25, called clones with MiXCR and kept productive beta chains. Rows merge per CDR3 protein into single entries with the most common DNA and genes. Recorded for this sample are 250,000 to 400,000 distinct CDR3 sequences; 11% of them occurred a single time. Of the sample, around 8.4% is held by the ten largest clones. Sequencing was performed on blood, either unsorted or a sorted T cell fraction (not recorded which). Source of these receptors: a female donor with ankylosing spondylitis or in good health (not recorded which).

At least ten counts were recorded for this clonotype. The chain joins TRBV6-1 to TRBJ2-7, with D hard to call. In germline, CDR1 is MNHNS, CDR2 SASEGT. The CDR3 length is 16 residues. Trimming cost V 5 bases and J 0 bases, with 17 bases left between them. The CDR3 reads CASSLTPGRFSYEQYF. The CDR3 DNA is TGTGCCAGCAGTCTAACCCCCGGCCGATTCTCCTACGAGCAGTACTTC.

This clonotype was counted only a few times. The V gene is TRBV28, the J gene TRBJ2-5, with TRBD2 matching over 7 bases. Losses at the gene ends were 6 bases for V and 1 base for J; bases not matched to a gene: 5. The CDR3 contains 14 residues. Per the germline V gene, CDR1 is MDHEN and CDR2 is SYDVKM. This chain's CDR3 is CASRIGTTQETQYF. CDR3 in DNA: TGTGCCAGCAGGATCGGGACTACCCAAGAGACCCAGTACTTC.

This clonotype showed up many times. The chain recombines TRBV12-3 or TRBV12-4 with TRBJ1-4; unclear D gene. There are 12 residues in the CDR3. Trimming removed 6 bases at V and 8 bases at J, with 10 bases between. This chain's CDR3 is CASSSLGEKLFF. The CDR3 nucleotides are TGTGCCAGCAGCTCCCTGGGGGAAAAACTGTTTTTT.

This clonotype was observed many times. The chain uses TRBV19 and TRBJ2-5, with a possible D match to TRBD2 (6 bases). The germline CDR1 and CDR2 sequences are LNHDA and SQIVND (reference sequence). The V end lost 5 bases, the J end lost 4 bases, and 17 bases lay between the germline ends. The CDR3 contains 15 residues. CDR3 nucleotide sequence: TGTGCCAGTAGTCCGAGGACTTCCGGGGGAGAGACCCAGTACTTC. Translation: CASSPRTSGGETQYF. The whole variable domain, filled in from reference TRBV19 and TRBJ2-5, reads DGGITQSPKYLFRKEGQNVTLSCEQNLNHDAMYWYRQDPGQGLRLIYYSQIVNDFQKGDIAEGYSVSREKKESFPLTVTSAQKNPTAFYLCASSPRTSGGETQYFGPGTRLLVL.

This clonotype was observed at least ten times. The chain recombines TRBV5-5 with TRBJ2-7; 8 nucleotides match TRBD1. CDR1 is SGHKS and CDR2 is YYEKEE in the germline V gene (reference sequence). This CDR3 contains 15 residues. V dropped 2 bases and J dropped 3; count of bases not matched to a gene: 7. This CDR3 is CASSLTDRVNYEQYF. CDR3 nucleotides: TGTGCCAGCAGCTTAACGGACAGGGTAAACTACGAGCAGTACTTC.

This clonotype came up many times. This chain joins TRBV27 and TRBJ2-1; 7 positions match TRBD2. The CDR3 totals 15 residues. V trimming: 5 bases; J trimming: 3 bases; junction bases outside the gene matches: 7. Germline V gene lookup returns CDR1 MNHEY and CDR2 SMNVEV (reference sequence). Here the CDR3 reads CASSLNRGSYNEQFF. The CDR3 DNA is TGTGCCAGCAGTCTGAACCGCGGGAGCTACAATGAGCAGTTCTTC.

This clonotype was observed a handful of times. V usage is TRBV5-1 and J usage is TRBJ2-1, with TRBD2 matching over 11 bases. The trim removed 3 bases at V and 5 bases at J, leaving 4 bases unmatched. The CDR3 contains 15 residues. CDR1 and CDR2 (germline): SGHRS, YFSETQ. CDR3 bases: TGCGCCAGCAGCTCCGGACTAGCGGGTCACAATGAGCAGTTCTTC. Translation gives CASSSGLAGHNEQFF.

At least ten counts were recorded for this clonotype. The rearrangement joins TRBV7-6 to TRBJ2-3; TRBD1 might be the D (5 bases). Germline assignment: CDR1 SGHVS and CDR2 FNYEAQ. The CDR3 sequence is 17 residues long. Trimming took off 3 bases at V and 1 base at J, with 17 bases between the two ends. The CDR3 DNA follows: TGTGCCAGCAGCTTGGGGAAAGCCGACAGACGCACAGATACGCAGTATTTT. Residues: CASSLGKADRRTDTQYF.

This clonotype was detected many times. This sequence joins TRBV10-3 and TRBJ2-3, with 8 nucleotides matching TRBD1. Germline CDR1 and CDR2: ENHRY and SYGVKD. Trimming at V came to 5 bases and at J to 4 bases, leaving 5 bases not matched to a gene. This CDR3 is 14 amino acids long. CDR3 loop: CAISSGGGPDTQYF. The CDR3 DNA reads as TGTGCCATCAGTTCAGGGGGCGGCCCAGATACGCAGTATTTT.

The chain is built from TRBV7-8 and TRBJ2-7; D remains ambiguous. Trimming pared 4 bases from V and 5 bases from J, leaving 12 bases between. The CDR3 has 13 residues. Germline values: CDR1 SGHVS, CDR2 FQNEAQ. The CDR3 bases are TGTGCCAGCAGCTCCCGGACGGTCCACGAGCAGTACTTC. The encoded protein is CASSSRTVHEQYF.

This clonotype has a count of ten or more. The chain couples TRBV12-3 or TRBV12-4 to TRBJ2-4, with TRBD1 as a possible D gene (6 bases). The CDR3 sequence is 16 residues long. V lost 10 bases and J lost 4, with 23 bases in between. The DNA of the CDR3 is TGTGCCAACTCTCCAGGTGGTGGGGGCTGGAAAAACATTCAGTACTTC. Residues: CANSPGGGGWKNIQYF.

This clonotype was counted at least ten times. V and J are TRBV11-1 and TRBJ1-1, with D unresolved. Trimming stripped 0 bases from V and 7 bases from J, with 9 bases between. The CDR3 spans 13 residues. Germline V gene data show CDR1 as SGHAT and CDR2 as FQDESV (reference sequence). The CDR3 spells CASSLARPGEAFF. The CDR3 DNA is TGTGCCAGCAGCTTAGCGCGGCCAGGTGAAGCTTTCTTT.

This clonotype has just a few counts. The rearrangement links TRBV4-2 to TRBJ2-6, with TRBD2 matching over 10 bases. The CDR3 runs to 19 residues. Germline assignment: CDR1 LGHNA and CDR2 YNFKEQ. After removal of 0 bases from V and 2 bases from J, the junction contained 7 bases not matched to a gene. CDR3 DNA: TGTGCCAGCAGCCAAGAGGCTAGCGGGAGCCCGGCTGGGGCCAACGTCCTGACTTTC. Protein: CASSQEASGSPAGANVLTF.

The sample holds many counts of this clonotype. The chain recombines TRBV11-1 with TRBJ2-7; TRBD2 is a possible D gene (5 bases). Germline-derived CDR1 and CDR2 are SGHAT and FQDESV (reference sequence). The V gene lost 10 bases and the J gene lost 0 bases, with 10 bases spanning the gap. This CDR3 comprises 12 residues. The CDR3 reads CATAGLSYEQYF. Written as DNA, the CDR3 is TGTGCCACCGCGGGCCTCTCCTACGAGCAGTACTTC.

This clonotype came up many times. V gene TRBV20-1 combines with J gene TRBJ1-3, with TRBD1 identical over 9 bases. Germline loops: CDR1 DFQATT, CDR2 SNEGSKA (reference sequence). J was trimmed by 8 bases and V by 3 bases; bases with no gene match: 8. The CDR3 extends over 14 amino acids. The CDR3 DNA reads TGCAGTGCTAGCGGGACAGGGAAAGGAGACACCATATATTTT. Protein product: CSASGTGKGDTIYF.

This clonotype was observed at least ten times. The J gene is TRBJ2-1, the V gene TRBV11-3; 8 nucleotides line up with TRBD1. There are 15 residues in the CDR3. The trim removed 3 bases at V and 2 bases at J, leaving 3 bases unmatched. Per germline, CDR1 SGHNT and CDR2 YENEEA. This chain's CDR3 is CASSFGTGAYNEQFF. The CDR3 DNA reads as TGTGCCAGCAGCTTCGGGACAGGTGCCTACAATGAGCAGTTCTTC.

This chain links TRBV14 with TRBJ1-4; perhaps TRBD1 as D (6 bases). From germline, CDR1 is SGHDN and CDR2 FVKESK. V was trimmed by 5 bases and J by 4 bases, leaving 23 bases between them. The CDR3 runs 18 residues. Here the CDR3 DNA reads TGTGCCAGCAGCTCAACCCTGGAAGGGGGTTCCCTTAATGAAAAACTGTTTTTT. This codes for CASSSTLEGGSLNEKLFF.

As regards this clonotype: This clone may be a read error of a much larger clone one base away. The chain joins TRBV11-2 to TRBJ2-1; a possible D gene is TRBD2 (6 bases). Germline V gene data show CDR1 as SGHAT and CDR2 as FQNNGV. V was clipped by 5 bases and J by 5 bases, with 13 bases between them. This CDR3 is built from 14 residues. Here the CDR3 reads CASSLGLHNNEQFF. DNA of the CDR3: TGTGCCAGCAGCCTTGGACTACACAACAATGAGCAGTTCTTC.

The rearrangement joins TRBV20-1 to TRBJ2-5, with D unresolved. This CDR3 contains 10 residues. Germline CDR1 reads DFQATT; CDR2 reads SNEGSKA (reference sequence). CDR3 in amino acids: CSRSTETQYF. The CDR3 DNA follows: TGCAGCCGAAGTACGGAGACCCAGTACTTC.

The chain combines TRBV3-1 with TRBJ2-7, with 11 bases lining up with TRBD2. This CDR3 is 16 amino acids long. CDR1 and CDR2 from the germline V gene are LGHDT and YNNKEL (reference sequence). The junction had 7 bases not matched to a gene; V was cut back by 0 bases and J by 6 bases. The CDR3 reads CASSQDLRLAGSEQYF. The CDR3, as DNA: TGTGCCAGCAGCCAAGATCTTCGACTAGCGGGGAGCGAGCAGTACTTC.

The table lists this clonotype with a few counts. J is TRBJ2-2 and V is TRBV13, with 9 nucleotides matching TRBD2. The CDR3 is 16 amino acids. Germline CDR1 PRHDT, CDR2 FYEKMQ (reference sequence). V dropped 2 bases and J dropped 4; count of bases not matched to a gene: 5. The chain's CDR3 is CASSLSLAGFTGELFF. The DNA for the CDR3 is TGTGCCAGCAGCTTATCCCTAGCGGGATTCACCGGGGAGCTGTTTTTT.

This clonotype was seen repeatedly, ten times or more. The V and J genes are TRBV4-1 and TRBJ2-1; 8 nucleotides align to TRBD1. Trimming at V came to 2 bases and at J to 7 bases, leaving 16 bases not matched to a gene. The CDR3 has 18 residues. Germline V CDR1 and CDR2: MGHRA, YSYEKL. The chain's CDR3 is CASSQWGKSRTGRNEQFF. The CDR3 DNA sequence: TGCGCCAGCAGCCAATGGGGGAAAAGTAGGACAGGGCGGAATGAGCAGTTCTTC.

The chain uses TRBV27 and TRBJ2-7; unclear D gene. V lost 5 bases, J lost 4 bases, and 3 bases lay in between. CDR1 is MNHEY and CDR2 is SMNVEV in the germline V gene (reference sequence). This CDR3 contains 10 residues. CDR3 bases: TGTGCCAGCAGTCCATACGAGCAGTACTTC. Its protein product is CASSPYEQYF.

This clonotype was recorded at least ten times. The rearrangement joins TRBV5-1 to TRBJ2-2, with 7 bases lining up with TRBD1. The CDR3 is 14 amino acids. Germline CDR1 and CDR2: SGHRS and YFSETQ. V lost 1 base, J lost 3 bases, and 0 bases stayed unmatched. CDR3 coding DNA: TGCGCCAGCAGCTTGACAGGGGACACCGGGGAGCTGTTTTTT. Translated: CASSLTGDTGELFF.

This clonotype was picked up a small number of times. This chain connects TRBV20-1 to TRBJ2-1; D is possibly TRBD2 (6 bases). The V end lost 3 bases, the J end lost 15 bases, and 12 bases lay between the germline ends. CDR3 length: 10 residues. CDR1 is DFQATT, CDR2 SNEGSKA, per germline (reference sequence). The CDR3 nucleotides read TGCAGTGCTAGGGAGTTGGGGGGGTTCTTC. It codes for CSARELGGFF.